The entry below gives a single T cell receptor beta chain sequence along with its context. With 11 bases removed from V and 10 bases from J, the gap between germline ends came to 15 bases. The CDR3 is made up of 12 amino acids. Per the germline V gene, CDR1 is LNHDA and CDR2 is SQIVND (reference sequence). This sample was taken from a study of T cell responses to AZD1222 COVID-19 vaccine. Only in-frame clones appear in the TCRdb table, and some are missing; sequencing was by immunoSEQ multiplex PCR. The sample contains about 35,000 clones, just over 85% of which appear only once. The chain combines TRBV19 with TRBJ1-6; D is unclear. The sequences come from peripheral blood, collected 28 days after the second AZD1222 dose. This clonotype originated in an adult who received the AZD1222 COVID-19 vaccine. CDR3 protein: CASETPESPLHF. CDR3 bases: TGTGCCTCCGAGACGCCGGAATCACCCCTCCACTTT.